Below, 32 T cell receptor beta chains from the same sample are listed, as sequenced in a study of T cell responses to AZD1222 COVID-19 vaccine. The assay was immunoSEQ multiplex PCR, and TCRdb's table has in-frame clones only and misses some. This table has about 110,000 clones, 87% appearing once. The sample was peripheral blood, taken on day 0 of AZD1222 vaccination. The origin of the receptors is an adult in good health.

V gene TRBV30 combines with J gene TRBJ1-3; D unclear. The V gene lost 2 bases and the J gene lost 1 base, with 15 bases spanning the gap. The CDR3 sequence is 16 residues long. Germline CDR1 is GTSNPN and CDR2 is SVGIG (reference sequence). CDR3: CAWSNWGIGSGNTIYF. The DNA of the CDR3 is TGTGCCTGGAGTAACTGGGGAATCGGTTCTGGAAACACCATATATTTT.

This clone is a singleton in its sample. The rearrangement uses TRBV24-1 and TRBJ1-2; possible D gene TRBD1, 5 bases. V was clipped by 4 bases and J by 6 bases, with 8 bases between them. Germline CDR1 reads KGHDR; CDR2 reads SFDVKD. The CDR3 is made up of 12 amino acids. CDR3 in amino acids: CATSDSRDGYTF. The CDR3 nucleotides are TGTGCCACCAGTGACTCCAGGGATGGCTACACCTTC.

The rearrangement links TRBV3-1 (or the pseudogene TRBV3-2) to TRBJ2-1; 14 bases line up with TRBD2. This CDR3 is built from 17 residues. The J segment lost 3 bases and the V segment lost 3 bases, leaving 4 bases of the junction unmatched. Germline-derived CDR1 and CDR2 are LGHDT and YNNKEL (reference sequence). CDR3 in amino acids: CASSHRTSGGLYNEQFF. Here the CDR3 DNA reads TGTGCCAGCAGCCATAGGACTAGCGGGGGGCTCTACAATGAGCAGTTCTTC.

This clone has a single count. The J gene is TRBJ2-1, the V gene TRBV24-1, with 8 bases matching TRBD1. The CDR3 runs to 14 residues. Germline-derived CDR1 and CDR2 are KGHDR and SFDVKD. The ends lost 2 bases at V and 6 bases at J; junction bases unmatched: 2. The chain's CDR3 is CATSDSGQVNEQFF. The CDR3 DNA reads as TGTGCCACCAGTGATTCGGGACAGGTCAATGAGCAGTTCTTC.

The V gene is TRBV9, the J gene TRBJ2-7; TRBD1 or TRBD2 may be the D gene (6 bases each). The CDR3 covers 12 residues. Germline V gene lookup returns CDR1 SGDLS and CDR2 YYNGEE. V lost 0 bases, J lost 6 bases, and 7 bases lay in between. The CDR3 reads CASSVEGGEQYF. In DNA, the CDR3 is TGTGCCAGCAGCGTAGAGGGGGGCGAGCAGTACTTC.

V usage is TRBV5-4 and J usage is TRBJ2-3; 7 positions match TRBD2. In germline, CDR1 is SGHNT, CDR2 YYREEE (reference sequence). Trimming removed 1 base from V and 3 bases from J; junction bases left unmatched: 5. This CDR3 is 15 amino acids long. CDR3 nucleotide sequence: TGTGCCAGCAGCTTGCCCGGGAGGAGGACAGATACGCAGTATTTT. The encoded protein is CASSLPGRRTDTQYF.

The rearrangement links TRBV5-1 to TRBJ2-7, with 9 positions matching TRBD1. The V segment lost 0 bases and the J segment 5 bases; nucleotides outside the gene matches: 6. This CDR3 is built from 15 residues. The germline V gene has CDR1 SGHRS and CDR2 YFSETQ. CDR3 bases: TGCGCCAGCAGCTTGGGGTCGCGACAGGGGGACGAGCAGTACTTC. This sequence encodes CASSLGSRQGDEQYF.

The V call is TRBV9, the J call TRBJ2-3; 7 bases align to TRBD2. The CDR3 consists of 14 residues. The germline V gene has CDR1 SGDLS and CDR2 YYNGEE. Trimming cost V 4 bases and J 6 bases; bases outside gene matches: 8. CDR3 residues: CASSMGRESDTQYF. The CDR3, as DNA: TGTGCCAGCAGCATGGGGCGGGAGTCCGATACGCAGTATTTT. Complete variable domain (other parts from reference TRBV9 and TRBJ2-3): DSGVTQTPKHLITATGQRVTLRCSPRSGDLSVYWYQQSLDQGLQFLIQYYNGEERAKGNILERFSAQQFPDLHSELNLSSLELGDSALYFCASSMGRESDTQYFGPGTRLTVL.

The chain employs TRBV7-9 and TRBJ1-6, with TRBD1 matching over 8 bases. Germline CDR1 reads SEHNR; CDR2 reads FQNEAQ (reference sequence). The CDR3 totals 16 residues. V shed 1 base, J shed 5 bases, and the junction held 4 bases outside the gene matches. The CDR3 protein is CASSLGTGFNNSPLHF. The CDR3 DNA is TGTGCCAGCAGCTTAGGGACAGGGTTCAATAATTCACCCCTCCACTTT.

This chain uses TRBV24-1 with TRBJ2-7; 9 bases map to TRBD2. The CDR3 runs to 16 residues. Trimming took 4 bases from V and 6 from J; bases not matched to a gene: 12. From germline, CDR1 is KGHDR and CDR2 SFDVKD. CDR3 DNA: TGTGCCACCAGTGACCCGACTAGCGGTGAAGTGGTCGAGCAGTACTTC. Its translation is CATSDPTSGEVVEQYF.

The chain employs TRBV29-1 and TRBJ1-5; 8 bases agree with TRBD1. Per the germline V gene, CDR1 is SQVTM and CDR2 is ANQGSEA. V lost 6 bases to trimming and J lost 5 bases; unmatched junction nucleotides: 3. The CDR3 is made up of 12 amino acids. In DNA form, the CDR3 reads TGCAGCGTAGGACAGGGAGATCAGCCCCAGCATTTT. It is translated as CSVGQGDQPQHF. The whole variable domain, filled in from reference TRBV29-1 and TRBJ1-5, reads SAVISQKPSRDICQRGTSLTIQCQVDSQVTMMFWYRQQPGQSLTLIATANQGSEATYESGFVIDKFPISRPNLTFSTLTVSNMSPEDSSIYLCSVGQGDQPQHFGDGTRLSIL.

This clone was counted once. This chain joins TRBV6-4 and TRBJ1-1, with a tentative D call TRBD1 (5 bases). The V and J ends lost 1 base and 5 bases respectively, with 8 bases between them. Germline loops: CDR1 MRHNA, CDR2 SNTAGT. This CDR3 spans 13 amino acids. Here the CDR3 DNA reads TGTGCCAGCAGTGACTTCTGGGGGACTGAAGCTTTCTTT. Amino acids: CASSDFWGTEAFF.

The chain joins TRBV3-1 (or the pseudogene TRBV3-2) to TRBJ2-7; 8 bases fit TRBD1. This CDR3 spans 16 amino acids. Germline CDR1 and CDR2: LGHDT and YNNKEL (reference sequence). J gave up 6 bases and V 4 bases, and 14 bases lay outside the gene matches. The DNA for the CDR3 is TGTGCCAGCAGCCTCTCTGCCGGGACAGGCGGAGGCGAGCAGTACTTC. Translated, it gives CASSLSAGTGGGEQYF.

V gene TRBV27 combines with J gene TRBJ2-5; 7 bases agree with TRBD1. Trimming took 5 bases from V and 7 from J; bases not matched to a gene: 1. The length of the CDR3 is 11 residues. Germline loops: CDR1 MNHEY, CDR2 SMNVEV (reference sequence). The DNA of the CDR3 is TGTGCCAGCAGTCCAGGGGGGACCCAGTACTTC. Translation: CASSPGGTQYF.

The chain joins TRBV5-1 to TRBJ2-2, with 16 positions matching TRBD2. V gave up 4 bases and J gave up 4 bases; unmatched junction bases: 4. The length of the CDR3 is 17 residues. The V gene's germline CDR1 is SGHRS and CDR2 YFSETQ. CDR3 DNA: TGCGCCAGCAGCCCGGGACTAGCGGGAGGGCCCACCGGGGAGCTGTTTTTT. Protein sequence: CASSPGLAGGPTGELFF.

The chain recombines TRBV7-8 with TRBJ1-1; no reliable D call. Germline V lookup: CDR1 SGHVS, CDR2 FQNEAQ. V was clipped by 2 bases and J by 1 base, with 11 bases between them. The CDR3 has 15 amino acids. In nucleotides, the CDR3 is TGTGCCAGCAGCTTATGGCCGGATGGGAACACTGAAGCTTTCTTT. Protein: CASSLWPDGNTEAFF. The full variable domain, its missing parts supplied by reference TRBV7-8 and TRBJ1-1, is GAGVSQSPRYKVAKRGQDVALRCDPISGHVSLFWYQQALGQGPEFLTYFQNEAQLDKSGLPSDRFFAERPEGSVSTLKIQRTQQEDSAVYLCASSLWPDGNTEAFFGQGTRLTVV.

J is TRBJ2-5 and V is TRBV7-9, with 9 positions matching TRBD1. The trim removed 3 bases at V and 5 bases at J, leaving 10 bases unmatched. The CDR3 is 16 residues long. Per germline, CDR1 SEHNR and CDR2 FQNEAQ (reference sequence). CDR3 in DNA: TGTGCCAGCAGCTTCGGCGACAGGGGGACGCGGGAGACCCAGTACTTC. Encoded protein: CASSFGDRGTRETQYF.

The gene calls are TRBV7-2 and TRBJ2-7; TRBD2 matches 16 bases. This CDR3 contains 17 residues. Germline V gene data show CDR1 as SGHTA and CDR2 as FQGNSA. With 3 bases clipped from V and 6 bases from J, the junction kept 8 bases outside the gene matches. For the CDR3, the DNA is TGTGCCAGCAGCTTTCCGGGACTAGCGGGGGGGCGGGTCGAGCAGTACTTC. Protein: CASSFPGLAGGRVEQYF.

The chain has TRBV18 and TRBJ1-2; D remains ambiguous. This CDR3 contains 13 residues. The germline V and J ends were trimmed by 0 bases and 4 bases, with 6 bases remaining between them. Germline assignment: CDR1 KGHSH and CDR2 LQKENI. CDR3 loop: CASSPPEGYGYTF. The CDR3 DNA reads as TGTGCCAGCTCACCACCGGAGGGCTATGGCTACACCTTC. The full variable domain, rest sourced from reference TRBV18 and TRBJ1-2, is NAGVMQNPRHLVRRRGQEARLRCSPMKGHSHVYWYRQLPEEGLKFMVYLQKENIIDESGMPKERFSAEFPKEGPSILRIQQVVRGDSAAYFCASSPPEGYGYTFGSGTRLTVV.

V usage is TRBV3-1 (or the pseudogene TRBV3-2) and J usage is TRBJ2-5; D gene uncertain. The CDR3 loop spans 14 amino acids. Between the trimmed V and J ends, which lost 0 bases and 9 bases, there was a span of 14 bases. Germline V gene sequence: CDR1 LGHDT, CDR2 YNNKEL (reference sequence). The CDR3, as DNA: TGTGCCAGCAGCCAAGATGGCCCCGGAGTTTCCCAGTACTTC. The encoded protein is CASSQDGPGVSQYF.

CDR3 region: CASSESWAGYTF. The CDR3 DNA is TGTGCCAGCAGTGAATCTTGGGCAGGCTACACCTTC. The chain carries TRBV6-1 and TRBJ1-2, with D hard to call. Trimming removed 2 bases at V and 8 bases at J, with 9 bases between. CDR1 and CDR2 from the germline V gene are MNHNS and SASEGT. This CDR3 contains 12 residues.

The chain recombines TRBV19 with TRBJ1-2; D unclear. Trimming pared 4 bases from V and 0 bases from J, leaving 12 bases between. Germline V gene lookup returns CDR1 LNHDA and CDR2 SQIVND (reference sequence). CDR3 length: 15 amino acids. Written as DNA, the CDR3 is TGTGCCAGTAGTACGTCGGGAAGGGCTAACTATGGCTACACCTTC. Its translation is CASSTSGRANYGYTF.

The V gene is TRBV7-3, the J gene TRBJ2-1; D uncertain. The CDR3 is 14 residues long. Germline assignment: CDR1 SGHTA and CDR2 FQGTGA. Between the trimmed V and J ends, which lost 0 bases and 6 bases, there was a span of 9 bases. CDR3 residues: CASSLTAQINEQFF. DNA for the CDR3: TGTGCCAGCAGCTTAACGGCCCAAATCAATGAGCAGTTCTTC.

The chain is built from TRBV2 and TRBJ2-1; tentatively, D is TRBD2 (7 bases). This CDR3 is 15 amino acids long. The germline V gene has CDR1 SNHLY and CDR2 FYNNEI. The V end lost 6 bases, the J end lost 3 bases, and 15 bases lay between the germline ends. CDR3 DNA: TGTGCCAGCAGGGGGGGGGCTAGCGGCTACAATGAGCAGTTCTTC. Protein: CASRGGASGYNEQFF.

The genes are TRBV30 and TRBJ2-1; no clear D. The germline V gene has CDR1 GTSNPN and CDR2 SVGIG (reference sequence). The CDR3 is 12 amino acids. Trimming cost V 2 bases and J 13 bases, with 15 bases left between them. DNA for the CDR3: TGTGCCTGGAGTACCGGTCCGCTACGTCAGTTCTTC. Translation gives CAWSTGPLRQFF.

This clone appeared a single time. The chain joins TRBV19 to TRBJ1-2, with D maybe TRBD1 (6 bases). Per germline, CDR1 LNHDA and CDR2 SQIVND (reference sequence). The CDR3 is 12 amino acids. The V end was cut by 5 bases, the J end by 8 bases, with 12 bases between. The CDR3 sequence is CASSLGGGGYTF. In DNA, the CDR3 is TGTGCCAGTAGTCTTGGGGGCGGCGGCTACACCTTC.

This CDR3 is CASSEGLAGVHEQYF. The DNA for the CDR3 is TGTGCCAGCAGTGAAGGACTAGCGGGAGTACACGAGCAGTACTTC. This chain uses TRBV6-1 with TRBJ2-7, with 12 bases matching TRBD2. The V and J ends lost 1 base and 5 bases, in that order; junction bases with no gene match: 3. There are 15 residues in the CDR3. Germline lookup yields CDR1 MNHNS and CDR2 SASEGT.

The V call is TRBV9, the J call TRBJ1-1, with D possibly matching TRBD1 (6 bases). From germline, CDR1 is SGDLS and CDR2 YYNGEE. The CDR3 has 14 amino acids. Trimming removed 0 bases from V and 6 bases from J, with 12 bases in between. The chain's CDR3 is CASSVASGVAEAFF. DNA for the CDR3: TGTGCCAGCAGCGTAGCTTCAGGGGTTGCTGAAGCTTTCTTT.

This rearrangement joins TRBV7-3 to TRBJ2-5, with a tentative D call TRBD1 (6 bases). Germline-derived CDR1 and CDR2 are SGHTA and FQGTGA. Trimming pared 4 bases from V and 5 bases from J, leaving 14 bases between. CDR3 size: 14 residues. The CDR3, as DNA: TGTGCCAGCAGCTCGGACACAGGGTTGGAGACCCAGTACTTC. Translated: CASSSDTGLETQYF. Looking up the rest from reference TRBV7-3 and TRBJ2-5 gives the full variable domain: GAGVSQTPSNKVTEKGKYVELRCDPISGHTALYWYRQSLGQGPEFLIYFQGTGAADDSGLPNDRFFAVRPEGSVSTLKIQRTERGDSAVYLCASSSDTGLETQYFGPGTRLLVL.

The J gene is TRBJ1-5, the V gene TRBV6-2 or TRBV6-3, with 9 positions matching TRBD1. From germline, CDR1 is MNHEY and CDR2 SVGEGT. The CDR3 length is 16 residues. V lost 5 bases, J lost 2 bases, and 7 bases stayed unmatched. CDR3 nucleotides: TGTGCCAGCAGTGACGCGGACAGGGGACGCAATCAGCCCCAGCATTTT. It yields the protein CASSDADRGRNQPQHF.

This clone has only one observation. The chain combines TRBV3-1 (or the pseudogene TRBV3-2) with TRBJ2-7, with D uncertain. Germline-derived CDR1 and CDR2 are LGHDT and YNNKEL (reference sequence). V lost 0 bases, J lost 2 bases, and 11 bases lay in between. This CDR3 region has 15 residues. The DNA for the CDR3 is TGTGCCAGCAGCCAAGATTTATCGACGGCCTACGAGCAGTACTTC. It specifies CASSQDLSTAYEQYF.

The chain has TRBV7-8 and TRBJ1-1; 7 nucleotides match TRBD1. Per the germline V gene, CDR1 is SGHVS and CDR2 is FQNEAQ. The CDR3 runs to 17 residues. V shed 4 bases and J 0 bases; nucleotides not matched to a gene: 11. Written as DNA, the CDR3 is TGTGCCAGCAGCTCCTGGGACAGTGGCCTTTTGAACACTGAAGCTTTCTTT. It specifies CASSSWDSGLLNTEAFF.